This is a list of T cell receptor beta chains from one sample in a study of blood T cell repertoires in COVID-19. Libraries were prepared by immunoSEQ multiplex PCR; TCRdb keeps only in-frame clonotypes and omits some of them. This table holds 17,000 or so clones, approximately 90% found once. Source material: peripheral blood. The receptors shown here come from a man aged 50 to 60 with active COVID-19. Both conserved end residues are part of each CDR3. The D gene is left open where the match is weak. The size of a clone is reported for some rows only, either as once, few or many, or as a class for expanded clones.

v_gene	j_gene	d_gene	abundance	CDR3aa	CDR3nt
TRBV6-2/TRBV6-3	TRBJ1-5	TRBD1	NA	CASSYRGTGVNQPQHF	TGTGCCAGCAGTTACCGCGGGACAGGGGTTAATCAGCCCCAGCATTTT
TRBV14	TRBJ2-1	NA	NA	CASSQDERSEQFF	TGTGCCAGCAGCCAAGATGAGCGGTCTGAGCAGTTCTTC
TRBV14	TRBJ2-1	NA	NA	CASSPLAGSYNEQFF	TGTGCCAGCAGCCCCCTAGCCGGGTCCTACAATGAGCAGTTCTTC
TRBV28	TRBJ1-5	NA	NA	CASSLSGPTQPQHF	TGTGCCAGCAGTTTATCAGGGCCGACTCAGCCCCAGCATTTT
TRBV13	TRBJ2-1	NA	NA	CASSPRAAMGNEQFF	TGTGCCAGCAGCCCCAGGGCGGCTATGGGGAATGAGCAGTTCTTC
TRBV4-3	TRBJ1-6	TRBD1	NA	CASSQDGAQGLKTLHF	TGCGCCAGCAGCCAAGATGGCGCACAGGGGTTGAAAACCCTCCACTTT
TRBV19	TRBJ1-5	TRBD1	NA	CASSIQGGYQPQHF	TGTGCCAGTAGTATTCAGGGGGGTTATCAGCCCCAGCATTTT
TRBV21-1	TRBJ2-7	NA	NA	CASSKGLWTGTSGRLYEQYF	TGTGCCAGCAGCAAAGGTCTTTGGACAGGGACTAGCGGGAGGCTGTACGAGCAGTACTTC
TRBV4-2	TRBJ1-3	NA	NA	CASSQDGQGSGNTIYF	TGTGCCAGCAGCCAAGATGGGCAGGGCTCTGGAAACACCATATATTTT
TRBV11-2	TRBJ2-3	NA	NA	CASSLSAATQYF	TGTGCCAGCAGCTTATCGGCGGCTACGCAGTATTTT
TRBV9	TRBJ2-5	TRBD1	NA	CASSVTGTEETQYF	TGTGCCAGCAGCGTAACCGGGACAGAAGAGACCCAGTACTTC
TRBV30	TRBJ2-7	TRBD1	NA	CAWSAGGEQYF	TGTGCCTGGAGTGCAGGGGGCGAGCAGTACTTC
TRBV10-3	TRBJ1-2	NA	NA	CAISESPEYGYTF	TGTGCCATCAGTGAGTCCCCAGAATATGGCTACACCTTC
TRBV4-3	TRBJ2-7	NA	NA	CASSQDPGSNSYEQYF	TGCGCCAGCAGCCAAGATCCCGGGAGTAACTCCTACGAGCAGTACTTC
TRBV11-1	TRBJ2-1	TRBD2	NA	CASSLVLAGAEQFF	TGTGCCAGCAGCTTAGTACTAGCGGGAGCTGAGCAGTTCTTC
TRBV4-2	TRBJ2-1	NA	medium-sized	CASSGRTGRDEQFF	TGTGCCAGCAGCGGCCGGACAGGGAGGGATGAGCAGTTCTTC
TRBV4-3	TRBJ1-1	NA	NA	CASSQEGDWHLTEAFF	TGCGCCAGCAGCCAAGAAGGGGACTGGCATCTCACTGAAGCTTTCTTT
TRBV29-1	TRBJ1-2	NA	medium-sized	CSGAWGDGYTF	TGCAGCGGGGCGTGGGGAGATGGCTACACCTTC
TRBV2	TRBJ2-1	TRBD2	NA	CASTVSGTYNEQFF	TGTGCCAGCACCGTGAGCGGGACCTACAATGAGCAGTTCTTC
TRBV7-5	TRBJ1-1	NA	NA	CARSYGQRNTEAFF	TGTGCCAGAAGCTACGGACAGAGGAACACTGAAGCTTTCTTT
TRBV7-2	TRBJ2-7	TRBD1	NA	CASSTYRGEQYF	TGTGCCAGCAGCACATACAGGGGCGAGCAGTACTTC
TRBV10-3	TRBJ1-6	TRBD1	NA	CAISDGDRGSPLHF	TGTGCCATCAGTGACGGGGACAGGGGTTCACCCCTCCACTTT